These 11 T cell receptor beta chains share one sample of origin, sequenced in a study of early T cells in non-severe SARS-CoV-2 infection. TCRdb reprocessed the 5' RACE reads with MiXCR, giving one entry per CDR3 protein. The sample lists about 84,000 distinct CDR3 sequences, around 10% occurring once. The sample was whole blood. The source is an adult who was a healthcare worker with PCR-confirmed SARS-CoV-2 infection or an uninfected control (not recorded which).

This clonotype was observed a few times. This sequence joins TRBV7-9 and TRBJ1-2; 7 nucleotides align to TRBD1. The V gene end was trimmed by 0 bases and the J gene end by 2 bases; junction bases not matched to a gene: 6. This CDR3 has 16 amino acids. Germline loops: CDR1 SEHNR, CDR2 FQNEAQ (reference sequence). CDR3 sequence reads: CASSLAPTGWNYGYTF. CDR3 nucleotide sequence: TGTGCCAGCAGCTTAGCACCGACAGGGTGGAACTATGGCTACACCTTC.

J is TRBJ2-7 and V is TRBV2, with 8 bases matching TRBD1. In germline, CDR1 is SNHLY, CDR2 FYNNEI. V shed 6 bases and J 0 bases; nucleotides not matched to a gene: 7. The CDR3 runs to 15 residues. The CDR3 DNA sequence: TGTGCCAGCAGAGAGGGACAGGTCCACTCCTACGAGCAGTACTTC. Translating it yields CASREGQVHSYEQYF.

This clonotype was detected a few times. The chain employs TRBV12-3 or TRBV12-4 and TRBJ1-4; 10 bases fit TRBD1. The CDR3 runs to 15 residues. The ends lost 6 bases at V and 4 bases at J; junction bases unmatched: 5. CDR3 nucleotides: TGTGCCAGCAGGGGGACAGGGGTTCTTAATGAAAAACTGTTTTTT. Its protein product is CASRGTGVLNEKLFF.

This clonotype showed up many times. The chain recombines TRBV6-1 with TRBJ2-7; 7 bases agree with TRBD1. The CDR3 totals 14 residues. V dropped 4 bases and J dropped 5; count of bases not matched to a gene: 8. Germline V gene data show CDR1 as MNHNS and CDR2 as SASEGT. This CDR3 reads CASSARDSPDEQYF. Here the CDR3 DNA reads TGTGCCAGCAGTGCCAGGGACAGTCCGGACGAGCAGTACTTC.

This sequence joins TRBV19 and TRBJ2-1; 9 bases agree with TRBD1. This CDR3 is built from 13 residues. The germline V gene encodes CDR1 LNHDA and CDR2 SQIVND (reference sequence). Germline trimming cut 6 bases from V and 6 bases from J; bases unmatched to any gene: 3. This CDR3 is CASSQDRGNEQFF. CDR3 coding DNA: TGTGCCAGTAGCCAGGACAGGGGCAATGAGCAGTTCTTC.

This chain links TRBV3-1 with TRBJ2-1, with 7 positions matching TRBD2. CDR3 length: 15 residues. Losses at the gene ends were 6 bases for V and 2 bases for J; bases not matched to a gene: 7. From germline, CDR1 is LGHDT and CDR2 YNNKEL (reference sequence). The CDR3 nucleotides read TGTGCCAGCAGTCCGCGGGAGTTCGCCTACAATGAGCAGTTCTTC. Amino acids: CASSPREFAYNEQFF.

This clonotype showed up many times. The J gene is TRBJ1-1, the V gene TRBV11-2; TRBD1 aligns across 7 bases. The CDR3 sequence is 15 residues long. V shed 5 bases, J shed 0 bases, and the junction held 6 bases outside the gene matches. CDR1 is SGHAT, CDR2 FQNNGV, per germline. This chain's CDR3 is CASSPRTGLNTEAFF. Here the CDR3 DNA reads TGTGCCAGCAGCCCCCGGACAGGACTGAACACTGAAGCTTTCTTT.

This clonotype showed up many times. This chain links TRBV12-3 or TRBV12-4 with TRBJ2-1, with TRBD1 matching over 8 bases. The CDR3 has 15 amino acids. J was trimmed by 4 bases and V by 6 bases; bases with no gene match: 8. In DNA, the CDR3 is TGTGCCAGCAGCCTGGACAGGGTTCCGTACAATGAGCAGTTCTTC. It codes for CASSLDRVPYNEQFF.

CDR3 sequence reads: CASSRGREAPDTQYF. The CDR3 bases are TGTGCCAGCAGCCGGGGGCGTGAGGCCCCAGATACGCAGTATTTT. This chain connects TRBV11-3 to TRBJ2-3; either TRBD1 or TRBD2 may fit D (6 bases each). Trimming took 5 bases from V and 4 from J, leaving 16 bases between them. The germline V gene encodes CDR1 SGHNT and CDR2 YENEEA. The CDR3 consists of 15 residues.

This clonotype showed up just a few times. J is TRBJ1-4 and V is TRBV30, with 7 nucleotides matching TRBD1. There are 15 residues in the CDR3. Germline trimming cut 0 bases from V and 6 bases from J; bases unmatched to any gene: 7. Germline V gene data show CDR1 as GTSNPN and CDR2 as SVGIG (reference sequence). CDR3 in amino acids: CAWSVSTGVYEKLFF. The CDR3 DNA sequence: TGTGCCTGGAGTGTATCCACAGGGGTCTATGAAAAACTGTTTTTT.

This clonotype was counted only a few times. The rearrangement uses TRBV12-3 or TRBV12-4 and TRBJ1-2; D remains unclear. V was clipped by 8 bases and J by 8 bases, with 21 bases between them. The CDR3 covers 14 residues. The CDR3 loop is CASATFGGLGGYTF. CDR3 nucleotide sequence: TGTGCCAGCGCCACTTTCGGCGGCCTGGGCGGCTACACCTTC.